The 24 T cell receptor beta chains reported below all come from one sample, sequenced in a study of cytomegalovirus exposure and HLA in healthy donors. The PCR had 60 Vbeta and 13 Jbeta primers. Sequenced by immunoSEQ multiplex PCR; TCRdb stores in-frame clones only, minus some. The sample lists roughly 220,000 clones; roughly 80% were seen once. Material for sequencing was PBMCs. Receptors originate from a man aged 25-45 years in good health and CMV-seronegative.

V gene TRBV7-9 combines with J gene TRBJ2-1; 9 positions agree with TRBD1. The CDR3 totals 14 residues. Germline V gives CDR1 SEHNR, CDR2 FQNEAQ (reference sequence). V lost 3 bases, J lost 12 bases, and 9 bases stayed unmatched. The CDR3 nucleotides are TGTGCCAGCAGCTTGACGACAGGGGGTGTACCGCAGTTCTTC. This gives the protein CASSLTTGGVPQFF.

The CDR3 protein is CASGRWAGGRVYEQYF. The CDR3, as DNA: TGTGCCAGCGGTAGATGGGCGGGGGGGCGTGTATACGAGCAGTACTTC. The genes are TRBV27 and TRBJ2-7; TRBD2 matches at 9 bases. Looked up from germline, CDR1 is MNHEY and CDR2 is SMNVEV (reference sequence). Trimming removed 8 bases from V and 4 bases from J; junction bases left unmatched: 15. The CDR3 extends over 16 amino acids.

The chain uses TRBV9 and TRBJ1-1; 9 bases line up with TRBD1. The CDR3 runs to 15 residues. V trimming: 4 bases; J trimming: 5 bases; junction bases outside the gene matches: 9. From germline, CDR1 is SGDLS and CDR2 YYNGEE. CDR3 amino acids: CASSKTGTGRTEAFF. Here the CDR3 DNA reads TGTGCCAGCAGCAAAACCGGGACAGGGAGGACTGAAGCTTTCTTT. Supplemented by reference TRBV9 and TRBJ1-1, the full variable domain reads DSGVTQTPKHLITATGQRVTLRCSPRSGDLSVYWYQQSLDQGLQFLIQYYNGEERAKGNILERFSAQQFPDLHSELNLSSLELGDSALYFCASSKTGTGRTEAFFGQGTRLTVV.

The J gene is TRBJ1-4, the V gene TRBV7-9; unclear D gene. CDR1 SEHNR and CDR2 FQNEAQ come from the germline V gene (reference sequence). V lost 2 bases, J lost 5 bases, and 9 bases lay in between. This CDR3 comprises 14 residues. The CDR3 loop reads CASSLTSYNEKLFF. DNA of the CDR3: TGTGCCAGCAGCTTAACATCTTACAATGAAAAACTGTTTTTT.

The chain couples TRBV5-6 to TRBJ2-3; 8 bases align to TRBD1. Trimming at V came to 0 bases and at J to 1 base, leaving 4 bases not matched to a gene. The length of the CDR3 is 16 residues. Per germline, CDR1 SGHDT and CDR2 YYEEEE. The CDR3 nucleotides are TGTGCCAGCAGCTTGGACGGACAGGGTGGCACAGATACGCAGTATTTT. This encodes CASSLDGQGGTDTQYF.

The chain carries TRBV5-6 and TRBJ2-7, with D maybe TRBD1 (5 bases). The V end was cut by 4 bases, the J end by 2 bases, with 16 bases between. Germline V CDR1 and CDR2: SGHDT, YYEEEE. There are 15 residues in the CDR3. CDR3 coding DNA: TGTGCCAGCAGCGGACAACCCAGTAGAACCTACGAGCAGTACTTC. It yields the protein CASSGQPSRTYEQYF.

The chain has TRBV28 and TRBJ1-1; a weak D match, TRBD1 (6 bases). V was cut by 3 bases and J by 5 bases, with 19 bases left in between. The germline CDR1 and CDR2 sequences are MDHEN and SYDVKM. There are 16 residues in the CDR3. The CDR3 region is CASSLGAARGETEAFF. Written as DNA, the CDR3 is TGTGCCAGCAGTTTGGGAGCCGCCAGGGGAGAAACTGAAGCTTTCTTT.

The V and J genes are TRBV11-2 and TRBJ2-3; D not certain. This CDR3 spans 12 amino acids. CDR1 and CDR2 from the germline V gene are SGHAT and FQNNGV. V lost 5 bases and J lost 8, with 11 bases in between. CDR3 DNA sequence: TGTGCCAGCAGCACACCGCCTTCTACGCAGTATTTT. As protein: CASSTPPSTQYF.

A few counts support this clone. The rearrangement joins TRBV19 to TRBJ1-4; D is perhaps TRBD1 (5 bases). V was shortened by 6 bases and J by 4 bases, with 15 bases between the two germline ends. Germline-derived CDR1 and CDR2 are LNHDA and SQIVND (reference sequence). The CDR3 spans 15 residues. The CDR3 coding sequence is TGTGCCAGTAGATACCAAGGAGGGGTTAATGAAAAACTGTTTTTT. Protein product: CASRYQGGVNEKLFF.

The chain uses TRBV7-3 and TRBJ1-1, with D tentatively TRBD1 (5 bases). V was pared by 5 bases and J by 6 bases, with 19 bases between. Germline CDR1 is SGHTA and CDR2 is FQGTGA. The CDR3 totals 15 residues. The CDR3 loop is CASSALGQLKAEAFF. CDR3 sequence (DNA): TGTGCCAGCAGCGCCCTGGGGCAGCTGAAGGCTGAAGCTTTCTTT.

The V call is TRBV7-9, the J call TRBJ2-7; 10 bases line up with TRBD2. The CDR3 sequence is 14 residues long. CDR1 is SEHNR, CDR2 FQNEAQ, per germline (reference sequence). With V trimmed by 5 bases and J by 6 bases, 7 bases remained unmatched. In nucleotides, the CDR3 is TGTGCCAGCAGCGCCGCTAGCGGGGGTGGCGAGCAGTACTTC. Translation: CASSAASGGGEQYF.

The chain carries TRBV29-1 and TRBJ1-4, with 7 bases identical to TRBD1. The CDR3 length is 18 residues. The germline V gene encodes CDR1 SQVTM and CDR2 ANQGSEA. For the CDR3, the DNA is TGCAGGAGAGTCCCTCGGTTAGTCTACAGGGGCGCAAGGGAAAAACTGTTTTTT. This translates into CRRVPRLVYRGAREKLFF.

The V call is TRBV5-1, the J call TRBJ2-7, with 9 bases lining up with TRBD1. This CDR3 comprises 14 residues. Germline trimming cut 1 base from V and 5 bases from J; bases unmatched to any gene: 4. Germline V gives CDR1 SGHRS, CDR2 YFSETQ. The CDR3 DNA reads TGCGCCAGCAGCTTGACAGGGGGCGTCAACGAGCAGTACTTC. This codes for CASSLTGGVNEQYF.

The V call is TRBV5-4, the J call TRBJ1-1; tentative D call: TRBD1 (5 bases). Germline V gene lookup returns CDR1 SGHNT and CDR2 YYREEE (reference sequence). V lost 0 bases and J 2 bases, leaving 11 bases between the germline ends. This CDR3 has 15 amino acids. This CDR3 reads CASSLVRGGNTEAFF. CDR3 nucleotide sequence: TGTGCCAGCAGCTTGGTTCGGGGGGGTAACACTGAAGCTTTCTTT.

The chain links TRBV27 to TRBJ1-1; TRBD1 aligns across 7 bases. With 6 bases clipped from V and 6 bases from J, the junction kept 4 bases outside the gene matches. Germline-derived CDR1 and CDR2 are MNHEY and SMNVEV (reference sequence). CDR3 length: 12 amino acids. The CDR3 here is CASSTTGSEAFF. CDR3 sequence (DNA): TGTGCCAGCAGCACGACAGGGTCTGAAGCTTTCTTT.

The CDR3 loop is CSVADNYGYTF. In nucleotides, the CDR3 is TGCAGTGTAGCAGATAACTATGGCTACACCTTC. The rearrangement links TRBV20-1 to TRBJ1-2; D remains unclear. This CDR3 is 11 amino acids long. CDR1 is DFQATT, CDR2 SNEGSKA, per germline (reference sequence). Trimming pared 7 bases from V and 1 base from J, leaving 7 bases between.

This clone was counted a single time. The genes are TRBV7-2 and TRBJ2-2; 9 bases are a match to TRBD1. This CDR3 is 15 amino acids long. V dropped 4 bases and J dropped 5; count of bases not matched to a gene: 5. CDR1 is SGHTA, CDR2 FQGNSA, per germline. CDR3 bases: TGTGCCAGCAGCTCACAGGGGGCGGGGACCGGGGAGCTGTTTTTT. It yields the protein CASSSQGAGTGELFF. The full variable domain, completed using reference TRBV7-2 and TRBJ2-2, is GAGVSQSPSNKVTEKGKDVELRCDPISGHTALYWYRQSLGQGLEFLIYFQGNSAPDKSGLPSDRFSAERTGGSVSTLTIQRTQQEDSAVYLCASSSQGAGTGELFFGEGSRLTVL.

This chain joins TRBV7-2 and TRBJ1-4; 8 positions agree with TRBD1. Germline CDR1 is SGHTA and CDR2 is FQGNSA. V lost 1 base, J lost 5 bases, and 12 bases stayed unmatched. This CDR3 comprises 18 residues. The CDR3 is CASSLVKKGTGYNEKLFF. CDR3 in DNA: TGTGCCAGCAGCTTAGTAAAGAAAGGGACAGGCTACAATGAAAAACTGTTTTTT.

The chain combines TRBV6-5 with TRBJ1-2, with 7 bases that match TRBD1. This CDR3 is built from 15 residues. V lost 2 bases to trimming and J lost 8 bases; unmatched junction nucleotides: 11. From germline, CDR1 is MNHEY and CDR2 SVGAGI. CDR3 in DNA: TGTGCCAGCAGTTACGATGAGGGGGCCTCCCGGGGCTACACCTTC. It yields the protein CASSYDEGASRGYTF.

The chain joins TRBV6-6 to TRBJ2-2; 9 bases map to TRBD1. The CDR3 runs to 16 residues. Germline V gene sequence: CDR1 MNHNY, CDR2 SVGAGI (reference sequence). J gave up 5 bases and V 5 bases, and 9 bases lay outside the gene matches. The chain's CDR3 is CASSPWTGVGTGELFF. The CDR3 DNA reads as TGTGCCAGCAGTCCCTGGACAGGGGTGGGGACCGGGGAGCTGTTTTTT.

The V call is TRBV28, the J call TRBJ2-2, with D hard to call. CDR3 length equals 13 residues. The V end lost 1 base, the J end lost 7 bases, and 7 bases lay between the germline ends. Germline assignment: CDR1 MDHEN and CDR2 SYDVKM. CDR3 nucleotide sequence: TGTGCCAGCAGTTTATCCTCGGTCGGGGAGCTGTTTTTT. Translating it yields CASSLSSVGELFF.

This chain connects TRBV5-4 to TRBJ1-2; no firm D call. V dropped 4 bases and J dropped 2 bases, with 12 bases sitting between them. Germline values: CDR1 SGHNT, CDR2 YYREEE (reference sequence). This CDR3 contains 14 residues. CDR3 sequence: CASSDKGGNYGYTF. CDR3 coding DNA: TGTGCCAGCAGCGACAAGGGCGGGAACTATGGCTACACCTTC.

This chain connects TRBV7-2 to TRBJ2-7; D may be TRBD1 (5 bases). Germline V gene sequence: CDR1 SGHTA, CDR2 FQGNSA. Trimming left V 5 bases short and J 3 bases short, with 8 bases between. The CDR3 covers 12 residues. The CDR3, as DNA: TGTGCCAGCAGCCTCCAGGGCTACGAGCAGTACTTC. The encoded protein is CASSLQGYEQYF.

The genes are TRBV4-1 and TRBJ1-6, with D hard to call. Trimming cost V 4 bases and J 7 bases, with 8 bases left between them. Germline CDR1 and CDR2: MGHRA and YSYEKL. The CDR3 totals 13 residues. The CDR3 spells CASSRLMNSPLHF. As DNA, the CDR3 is TGCGCCAGCAGCCGGCTCATGAATTCACCCCTCCACTTT.